This TCR beta chain was recovered during a study of shared clonotypes between healthy human individuals. With regard to this clone: Its target is unknown.

Original data processing: ImmunoSEQ junction-only sequences lacked quality scores, so their filtering differed. Assay used: immunoSEQ multiplex PCR; TCRdb lists only in-frame clones, some missing. Clone size and the V and J calls come from that table; the DNA yielded D and trimming. The sample comprises about 1.1 million clones, around 78% of which are singletons, and more than 0.5% rests with the top ten. Study findings and constraints: The four-donor shared clonotypes exceeded non-shared clonotypes in generation probability, with non-shared ones scoring lower. On the whole, naive subsets had larger estimated richness than memory subsets had.

Germline V gene data show CDR1 as SGHTA and CDR2 as FQGNSA. This CDR3 comprises 18 residues. The V and J ends lost 3 bases and 2 bases respectively, with 23 bases between them. The sequence was obtained from a man younger than 35 in good health. Some clones in this sample may be carry-over from other donors' samples. The rearrangement links TRBV7-2 to TRBJ2-7; a weak D match, TRBD2 (6 bases). Sequencing was done on a sample of memory CD4+ T cells from PBMCs. Subset: CD45RA-negative fraction. Here the CDR3 DNA reads TGTGCCAGCAGCTTCAAACCCTCAACGGGCGGGAACGCCTACGAGCAGTACTTC. This translates into CASSFKPSTGGNAYEQYF.